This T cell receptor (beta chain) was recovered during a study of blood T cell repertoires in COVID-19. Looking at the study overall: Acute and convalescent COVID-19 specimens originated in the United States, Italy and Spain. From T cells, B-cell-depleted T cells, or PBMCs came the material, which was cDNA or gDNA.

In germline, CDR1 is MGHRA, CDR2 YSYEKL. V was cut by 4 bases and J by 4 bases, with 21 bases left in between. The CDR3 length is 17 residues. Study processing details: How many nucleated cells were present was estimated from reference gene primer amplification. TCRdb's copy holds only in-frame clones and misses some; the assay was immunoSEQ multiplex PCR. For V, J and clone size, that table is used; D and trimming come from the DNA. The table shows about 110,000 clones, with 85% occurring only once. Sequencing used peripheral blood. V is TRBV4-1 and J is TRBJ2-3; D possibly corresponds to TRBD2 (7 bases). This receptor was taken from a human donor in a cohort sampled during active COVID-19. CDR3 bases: TGCGCCAGCAGCCCTAGTACGGGGGGCGTCACCTCAGATACGCAGTATTTT. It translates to CASSPSTGGVTSDTQYF.